These 29 T cell receptor beta chains share one sample of origin, sequenced in a study of T-cell reconstitution after alpha-beta-depleted transplantation in children. Study findings and constraints: Once a year had passed after transplant, T-cell counts and diversity came mostly from newly produced T cells.

What these receptors recognize is not known. The TCRbeta library was prepared with unique molecular identifiers. TCRdb itself ran the PCR reads through MiXCR, one entry per CDR3 protein. The sample includes 250,000 to 300,000 distinct CDR3 sequences, roughly 8.2% of them seen just once. Material: peripheral blood, obtained 360 days after TCRalphabeta/CD19-depleted stem cell transplant. The receptors come from a female patient between 2 and 15 years old who had a stem cell transplant for Fanconi anemia, so the T cells may come from the graft donor.

This clonotype was recorded at least ten times. This chain uses TRBV2 with TRBJ2-3; D call uncertain. In germline, CDR1 is SNHLY, CDR2 FYNNEI. V shed 6 bases and J shed 4 bases, with 14 bases lying between them. The CDR3 length is 14 residues. The CDR3 spells CASRGRAPADTQYF. The CDR3 nucleotides are TGTGCCAGCAGGGGTAGGGCGCCCGCAGATACGCAGTATTTT.

This clonotype was observed many times. The chain links TRBV6-2 or TRBV6-3 to TRBJ2-1; D remains ambiguous. V lost 2 bases and J lost 6, with 5 bases in between. CDR1 and CDR2 (germline): MNHEY, SVGEGT. The CDR3 covers 12 residues. In DNA form, the CDR3 reads TGTGCCAGCAGTTACGATAGCAATGAGCAGTTCTTC. It specifies CASSYDSNEQFF.

The chain links TRBV28 to TRBJ1-6; maybe TRBD1 (6 bases). CDR1 is MDHEN, CDR2 SYDVKM, per germline. CDR3 length: 13 amino acids. Trimming left V 6 bases short and J 9 bases short, with 12 bases between. CDR3 DNA: TGTGCCAGCAGGGGGGCAGGGTCTTCACCCCTCCACTTT. This codes for CASRGAGSSPLHF.

In the case of this clonotype: The junction and the germline gene differ at one end; a read error may be behind it. The CDR3 DNA reads TGTGCCACCAGTACCGCCGGCCACGGTCGGAGGGCTTTCTTT. It codes for CATSTAGHGRRAFF. This chain uses TRBV6-1 with TRBJ1-1; D is unresolved. Germline values: CDR1 MNHNS, CDR2 SASEGT. This CDR3 contains 14 residues.

This clonotype was counted ten times or more. The chain employs TRBV20-1 and TRBJ2-2; TRBD2 aligns across 8 bases. The V and J ends lost 6 bases and 1 base, in that order; junction bases with no gene match: 7. The CDR3 is 15 amino acids. Germline CDR1 is DFQATT and CDR2 is SNEGSKA (reference sequence). CDR3 nucleotide sequence: TGCAGTGCCCGACCCAGCGGGGGGAACACCGGGGAGCTGTTTTTT. Translating it yields CSARPSGGNTGELFF.

This clonotype has a count of ten or more. The chain is built from TRBV7-9 and TRBJ2-5; TRBD1 or TRBD2 may be the D gene (5 bases each). The ends were cut back, 2 bases at V and 1 base at J, with 11 bases in the middle. Germline values: CDR1 SEHNR, CDR2 FQNEAQ (reference sequence). The CDR3 length is 15 residues. The CDR3 region has the DNA TGTGCCAGCAGCTTAAGGGGAGCGTTCCAAGAGACCCAGTACTTC. Translating it yields CASSLRGAFQETQYF.

This clonotype appeared many times. The chain couples TRBV7-9 to TRBJ2-6; tentative D call: TRBD1 (5 bases). V was pared by 5 bases and J by 4 bases, with 18 bases between. Germline CDR1 reads SEHNR; CDR2 reads FQNEAQ (reference sequence). CDR3 size: 17 residues. This chain's CDR3 is CASSPSLGQAGANVLTF. The CDR3 coding sequence is TGTGCCAGCAGCCCAAGCTTGGGGCAGGCCGGGGCCAACGTCCTGACTTTC.

At least ten counts were recorded for this clonotype. V is TRBV11-2 and J is TRBJ1-2, with D possibly TRBD1 on 5 matching bases. Germline CDR1 is SGHAT and CDR2 is FQNNGV. There are 14 residues in the CDR3. Trimming stripped 6 bases from V and 7 bases from J, with 18 bases between. This chain's CDR3 is CASSFGTAVFGYTF. CDR3 sequence (DNA): TGTGCCAGCAGTTTCGGGACGGCCGTTTTTGGCTACACCTTC.

The V call is TRBV20-1, the J call TRBJ1-6; weak D call: TRBD1 (6 bases). Germline CDR1 DFQATT, CDR2 SNEGSKA (reference sequence). The length of the CDR3 is 16 residues. V was cut by 3 bases and J by 0 bases, with 12 bases left in between. The CDR3 DNA follows: TGCAGTGCTAGGAAACAGGGCGGCTCCTATAATTCACCCCTCCACTTT. Protein product: CSARKQGGSYNSPLHF.

This clonotype was seen more than once but under ten times. The chain carries TRBV7-9 and TRBJ2-5; 7 nucleotides align to TRBD2. The CDR3 sequence is 14 residues long. Germline values: CDR1 SEHNR, CDR2 FQNEAQ (reference sequence). V lost 5 bases to trimming and J lost 7 bases; unmatched junction nucleotides: 10. The CDR3 DNA sequence: TGTGCCAGCAGCCGTAGGACTAGTTCTGGGACCCAGTACTTC. Amino acids: CASSRRTSSGTQYF.

The sample holds a few counts of this clonotype. The gene calls are TRBV6-8 and TRBJ2-2; D gene ambiguous. CDR1 and CDR2 from the germline V gene are MNHGY and SAAAGT. The V and J ends lost 2 bases and 0 bases respectively, with 19 bases between them. The CDR3 has 19 amino acids. CDR3 sequence: CASSYGLWPHPSNTGELFF. Here the CDR3 DNA reads TGTGCCAGCAGTTACGGGTTATGGCCCCACCCGTCGAACACCGGGGAGCTGTTTTTT.

This clonotype was detected ten times or more. The chain recombines TRBV12-3 or TRBV12-4 with TRBJ2-3, with 13 bases fitting TRBD2. The CDR3 length is 18 residues. V shed 6 bases, J shed 4 bases, and the junction held 13 bases outside the gene matches. The CDR3 nucleotides read TGTGCCAGCAGCCCAGGACTAGCGGGGGCGTACCATTCAGATACGCAGTATTTT. Its translation is CASSPGLAGAYHSDTQYF.

This clonotype was seen at least ten times. The V call is TRBV28, the J call TRBJ1-5, with D perhaps matching TRBD1 (5 bases). The germline V gene has CDR1 MDHEN and CDR2 SYDVKM. V was trimmed by 7 bases and J by 0 bases, leaving 13 bases between them. The CDR3 covers 15 residues. CDR3 in amino acids: CASTLWGRSNQPQHF. The CDR3 nucleotides are TGTGCCAGCACCCTTTGGGGACGTAGCAATCAGCCCCAGCATTTT.

The chain's CDR3 is CASKRGPETEAFF. CDR3 bases: TGTGCCAGCAAGCGGGGGCCGGAGACTGAAGCTTTCTTT. The chain combines TRBV6-1 with TRBJ1-1; perhaps TRBD1 as D (6 bases). CDR1 is MNHNS, CDR2 SASEGT, per germline. V was pared by 7 bases and J by 5 bases, with 14 bases between. This CDR3 is built from 13 residues.

This chain connects TRBV4-3 to TRBJ1-4; possible D gene TRBD1, 6 bases. Germline values: CDR1 LGHNA, CDR2 YSLEER. Trimming removed 4 bases at V and 4 bases at J, with 13 bases between. The CDR3 loop spans 15 amino acids. The CDR3 nucleotides read TGCGCCAGCAGCCCGTGGACAGCGGTTAATGAAAAACTGTTTTTT. Protein sequence: CASSPWTAVNEKLFF.

In its sample, this clonotype was seen many times. The V gene is TRBV3-1, the J gene TRBJ1-3; D remains ambiguous. V was trimmed by 4 bases and J by 8 bases, leaving 15 bases between them. Germline CDR1 and CDR2: LGHDT and YNNKEL (reference sequence). The CDR3 totals 14 residues. In nucleotides, the CDR3 is TGTGCCAGCAGCCCAAGGGCCTTTCAGTACACCATATATTTT. This encodes CASSPRAFQYTIYF.

There are many counts of this clonotype. The chain employs TRBV12-3 or TRBV12-4 and TRBJ2-5; 11 bases fit TRBD1. V lost 4 bases, J lost 5 bases, and 6 bases stayed unmatched. The length of the CDR3 is 15 residues. CDR3: CASSSGQGAGETQYF. CDR3 sequence (DNA): TGTGCCAGCAGTTCAGGACAGGGGGCAGGGGAGACCCAGTACTTC.

This clonotype was observed at least ten times. The V gene is TRBV12-3 or TRBV12-4, the J gene TRBJ1-3; D is unresolved. The ends were cut back, 6 bases at V and 9 bases at J, with 27 bases in the middle. This CDR3 has 17 amino acids. DNA of the CDR3: TGTGCCAGCAGCCTAAGACCCGGATTTACTGGTTTAGGCACCATATATTTT. Amino acid sequence: CASSLRPGFTGLGTIYF.

In its sample, this clonotype was seen many times. The J gene is TRBJ1-6, the V gene TRBV12-3 or TRBV12-4; D uncertain. Trimming shortened V by 4 bases and J by 2 bases, and 6 bases separated the two germline ends. This CDR3 comprises 14 residues. The CDR3 is CASSSGTYNSPLHF. CDR3 coding DNA: TGTGCCAGCAGTTCAGGAACCTATAATTCACCCCTCCACTTT.

This clonotype was counted ten times or more. The V call is TRBV28, the J call TRBJ2-2; a weak D match, TRBD2 (6 bases). Germline V CDR1 and CDR2: MDHEN, SYDVKM. The CDR3 length is 13 residues. V was shortened by 3 bases and J by 7 bases, with 9 bases between the two germline ends. The CDR3: CASSFGGNGELFF. The CDR3 DNA sequence: TGTGCCAGCAGTTTTGGGGGGAACGGGGAGCTGTTTTTT.

The rearrangement links TRBV12-3 or TRBV12-4 to TRBJ1-1; D not resolved. The CDR3 has 13 residues. Trimming removed 3 bases from V and 5 bases from J, with 10 bases in between. The chain's CDR3 is CASSFSVGTEAFF. The DNA for the CDR3 is TGTGCCAGCAGTTTCTCGGTGGGAACTGAAGCTTTCTTT.

This clonotype was seen more than once but under ten times. The DNA is left out, because the CDR3 cannot be placed on it with certainty; the CDR3 is given as TCRdb lists it. V usage is TRBV30 and J usage is TRBJ2-7; the DNA was not compared with TRBD1, the D call given in the table. Germline V CDR1 and CDR2: GTSNPN, SVGIG (reference sequence). The length of the CDR3 is 12 amino acids, counting both ends. Here the CDR3 reads CAWSVGFGDGTF.

V usage is TRBV18 and J usage is TRBJ2-6, with D maybe TRBD1 (6 bases). V lost 3 bases and J 2 bases, leaving 23 bases between the germline ends. The CDR3 totals 20 residues. Germline CDR1 KGHSH, CDR2 LQKENI. CDR3 residues: CASSPLYFDRKVAGANVLTF. In DNA, the CDR3 is TGTGCCAGCTCACCCCTTTACTTCGACAGGAAAGTGGCTGGGGCCAACGTCCTGACTTTC. The full variable domain, with the rest looked up from reference TRBV18 and TRBJ2-6, is NAGVMQNPRHLVRRRGQEARLRCSPMKGHSHVYWYRQLPEEGLKFMVYLQKENIIDESGMPKERFSAEFPKEGPSILRIQQVVRGDSAAYFCASSPLYFDRKVAGANVLTFGAGSRLTVL.

There are a few counts of this clonotype. The V and J genes are TRBV7-8 and TRBJ1-5; D uncertain. Trimming took 5 bases from V and 4 from J, leaving 15 bases between them. CDR3 size: 15 residues. Germline loops: CDR1 SGHVS, CDR2 FQNEAQ. The CDR3 DNA follows: TGTGCCAGCAGCCTTTCAATAGGCCCAAATCAGCCCCAGCATTTT. Its translation: CASSLSIGPNQPQHF.

This clonotype was picked up many times. The CDR3 DNA reads as TGTGCCAGCAGCTTAGCGAGAAGGGATGTTAAAGAAAAACTGTTTTTT. Its protein is CASSLARRDVKEKLFF. The V and J genes are TRBV7-2 and TRBJ1-4; D gene ambiguous. Per germline, CDR1 SGHTA and CDR2 FQGNSA. The CDR3 loop spans 16 amino acids. Between the trimmed V and J ends, which lost 0 bases and 8 bases, there was a span of 16 bases. Together with reference TRBV7-2 and TRBJ1-4, the CDR3 gives the full variable domain: GAGVSQSPSNKVTEKGKDVELRCDPISGHTALYWYRQSLGQGLEFLIYFQGNSAPDKSGLPSDRFSAERTGGSVSTLTIQRTQQEDSAVYLCASSLARRDVKEKLFFGSGTQLSVL.

This clonotype was seen many times. This chain connects TRBV7-6 to TRBJ2-7; D gene uncertain. Germline-derived CDR1 and CDR2 are SGHVS and FNYEAQ. The CDR3 has 15 residues. Trimming stripped 0 bases from V and 2 bases from J, with 11 bases between. The CDR3 DNA sequence: TGTGCCAGCAGCTTAGCCTCCAGCCCGGCCTACGAGCAGTACTTC. Translation: CASSLASSPAYEQYF.

This clonotype was counted many times. The gene calls are TRBV5-1 and TRBJ1-1; possible D gene TRBD1, 6 bases. CDR3 length equals 16 residues. The V gene's germline CDR1 is SGHRS and CDR2 YFSETQ. V gave up 2 bases and J gave up 3 bases, with 17 bases separating them. The DNA for the CDR3 is TGCGCCAGCAGCTTCACAGGGACGGTAGGGTACACTGAAGCTTTCTTT. This codes for CASSFTGTVGYTEAFF.

This clonotype was recorded at least ten times. This rearrangement joins TRBV7-2 to TRBJ2-1; TRBD2 aligns across 10 bases. The V gene end was trimmed by 0 bases and the J gene end by 7 bases; junction bases not matched to a gene: 3. This CDR3 is built from 15 residues. Per the germline V gene, CDR1 is SGHTA and CDR2 is FQGNSA. CDR3 protein: CASSLAAGGRNEQFF. The CDR3, as DNA: TGTGCCAGCAGCTTAGCAGCGGGGGGGAGGAATGAGCAGTTCTTC.

This clonotype was detected many times. The J gene is TRBJ2-3, the V gene TRBV5-1; 13 nucleotides match TRBD2. The CDR3 length is 15 residues. Unmatched junction bases numbered 4, after V lost 0 bases and J lost 9 bases. Germline V gene sequence: CDR1 SGHRS, CDR2 YFSETQ. The DNA of the CDR3 is TGCGCCAGCAGCTTGGGACTAGCGGGGGGCGCGACGCAGTATTTT. Its protein product is CASSLGLAGGATQYF.